The 18 T cell receptor beta chains in this list originate from one sample, sequenced in a study of blood T cell repertoires in COVID-19. Produced via immunoSEQ multiplex PCR; TCRdb's table is partial and in-frame only. This sample yields 300,000 to 350,000 clones, of which 85% to 90% are seen a single time; roughly 1% belongs to the top ten. Sequencing was done on a sample of peripheral blood. The receptors derive from a woman in her 40s with COVID-19, enrolled during active disease.

The chain links TRBV4-3 to TRBJ2-7; maybe TRBD1 (6 bases). Trimming took 0 bases from V and 10 from J, leaving 13 bases between them. Per germline, CDR1 LGHNA and CDR2 YSLEER. This CDR3 is built from 13 residues. The DNA for the CDR3 is TGCGCCAGCAGCCAAGATAGGGCCGGGACACAGTACTTC. Protein product: CASSQDRAGTQYF.

The chain combines TRBV15 with TRBJ2-7; D is perhaps TRBD2 (5 bases). Germline V lookup: CDR1 LNHNV, CDR2 YYDKDF (reference sequence). The CDR3 has 15 residues. V lost 5 bases to trimming and J lost 6 bases, with 20 bases between them. In DNA form, the CDR3 reads TGTGCCACCAGCTCAAGAGTCGGGGTGGGAAGCGAGCAGTACTTC. Amino acid sequence: CATSSRVGVGSEQYF.

The V and J genes are TRBV28 and TRBJ2-7; D assignment may be TRBD1 or TRBD2 (6 bases each). Germline V lookup: CDR1 MDHEN, CDR2 SYDVKM. Trimming took off 10 bases at V and 6 bases at J, with 22 bases between the two ends. CDR3 length: 14 residues. CDR3 region: CATRGVGWEVEQYF. CDR3 coding DNA: TGTGCCACCAGGGGTGTGGGGTGGGAGGTCGAGCAGTACTTC.

The chain carries TRBV18 and TRBJ2-2, with D possibly TRBD2 on 6 matching bases. Germline-derived CDR1 and CDR2 are KGHSH and LQKENI. The CDR3 loop spans 17 amino acids. V dropped 3 bases and J dropped 4 bases, with 18 bases sitting between them. The CDR3 is CASSPSKGRGVTGELFF. DNA for the CDR3: TGTGCCAGCTCACCGTCAAAGGGGCGGGGAGTCACCGGGGAGCTGTTTTTT.

The chain joins TRBV7-2 to TRBJ2-7, with 11 bases matching TRBD2. V was pared by 1 base and J by 1 base, with 9 bases of the junction left unmatched. The CDR3 extends over 18 amino acids. Germline V CDR1 and CDR2: SGHTA, FQGNSA. The DNA for the CDR3 is TGTGCCAGCAGCTTAGTTGAAAGGGTAGCGGGAGGGTCCTACGAGCAGTACTTC. Amino acids: CASSLVERVAGGSYEQYF.

The chain has TRBV5-1 and TRBJ1-4; D may be TRBD1 (5 bases). This CDR3 spans 15 amino acids. Between the trimmed V and J ends, which lost 8 bases and 7 bases, there was a span of 21 bases. Germline loops: CDR1 SGHRS, CDR2 YFSETQ. CDR3 protein: CASGQGRGAVEKLFF. CDR3 DNA: TGCGCCAGTGGCCAGGGTCGCGGGGCGGTTGAAAAACTGTTTTTT.

V gene TRBV9 combines with J gene TRBJ2-1; D may be TRBD2 (6 bases). Trimming pared 3 bases from V and 0 bases from J, leaving 7 bases between. Germline loops: CDR1 SGDLS, CDR2 YYNGEE. The CDR3 has 14 residues. CDR3 amino acids: CASSGTISYNEQFF. CDR3 coding DNA: TGTGCCAGCAGCGGGACTATCTCCTACAATGAGCAGTTCTTC.

The chain links TRBV28 to TRBJ1-3, with D possibly TRBD1 on 6 matching bases. Germline CDR1 MDHEN, CDR2 SYDVKM. This CDR3 is 12 amino acids long. Between the trimmed V and J ends, which lost 5 bases and 13 bases, there was a span of 15 bases. The CDR3 sequence is CASSRGASEIYF. DNA for the CDR3: TGTGCCAGCAGTCGGGGGGCCTCTGAAATATATTTT.

This clone was counted only a few times. The rearrangement links TRBV7-9 to TRBJ1-2; unclear D gene. The CDR3 loop spans 13 amino acids. Trimming took off 0 bases at V and 8 bases at J, with 10 bases between the two ends. CDR1 is SEHNR, CDR2 FQNEAQ, per germline (reference sequence). CDR3 coding DNA: TGTGCCAGCAGCTTAGCGGTTGCGGAGGGCTACACCTTC. Translating it yields CASSLAVAEGYTF.

This clone has a single count. V and J are TRBV7-2 and TRBJ2-6, with 8 bases that match TRBD1. CDR1 is SGHTA, CDR2 FQGNSA, per germline. This CDR3 comprises 18 residues. Trimming at V came to 0 bases and at J to 3 bases, leaving 7 bases not matched to a gene. The DNA of the CDR3 is TGTGCCAGCAGCTTAGCCCGACAGGGGATGAGTGGGGCCAACGTCCTGACTTTC. Protein: CASSLARQGMSGANVLTF.

In this sample, this clone turned up once. The V gene is TRBV28, the J gene TRBJ1-3; D is unresolved. Trimming pared 7 bases from V and 0 bases from J, leaving 10 bases between. The germline CDR1 and CDR2 sequences are MDHEN and SYDVKM. This CDR3 region has 14 residues. CDR3 region: CASNPDSSGNTIYF. The CDR3 DNA sequence: TGTGCCAGCAACCCTGACTCCTCTGGAAACACCATATATTTT. Full variable domain (missing parts from reference TRBV28 and TRBJ1-3): DVKVTQSSRYLVKRTGEKVFLECVQDMDHENMFWYRQDPGLGLRLIYFSYDVKMKEKGDIPEGYSVSREKKERFSLILESASTNQTSMYLCASNPDSSGNTIYFGEGSWLTVV.

The chain couples TRBV5-1 to TRBJ1-3; 9 nucleotides align to TRBD1. CDR1 and CDR2 (germline): SGHRS, YFSETQ. The V and J ends lost 3 bases and 2 bases, in that order; junction bases with no gene match: 6. CDR3 length: 16 residues. The CDR3 here is CASSSGQGEPGNTIYF. CDR3 DNA sequence: TGCGCCAGCAGCTCGGGACAGGGTGAGCCTGGAAACACCATATATTTT.

In its sample, this clone was seen a few times. The rearrangement joins TRBV10-3 to TRBJ2-6; 7 bases are a match to TRBD1. Germline trimming cut 0 bases from V and 1 base from J; bases unmatched to any gene: 9. This CDR3 contains 19 residues. CDR1 is ENHRY and CDR2 is SYGVKD in the germline V gene. The DNA of the CDR3 is TGTGCCATCAGTGAGTCTAACAGGGGAGTTATTTCTGGGGCCAACGTCCTGACTTTC. This gives the protein CAISESNRGVISGANVLTF.

J is TRBJ1-1 and V is TRBV5-4; possible D gene TRBD1, 6 bases. This CDR3 spans 15 amino acids. From germline, CDR1 is SGHNT and CDR2 YYREEE (reference sequence). V lost 10 bases, J lost 3 bases, and 22 bases lay in between. CDR3 sequence reads: CAYGGAGARDTEAFF. Here the CDR3 DNA reads TGTGCCTATGGAGGGGCGGGGGCTAGGGACACTGAAGCTTTCTTT.

This chain connects TRBV27 to TRBJ1-2, with 7 nucleotides matching TRBD1. CDR3 length: 13 residues. The V and J ends lost 6 bases and 8 bases, in that order; junction bases with no gene match: 9. Germline V gene sequence: CDR1 MNHEY, CDR2 SMNVEV (reference sequence). CDR3 in amino acids: CASRATGARGYTF. The CDR3, as DNA: TGTGCCAGCAGGGCAACAGGGGCGAGAGGCTACACCTTC.

The chain is built from TRBV5-4 and TRBJ1-1; 9 bases align to TRBD1. CDR3 length: 15 residues. CDR1 and CDR2 from the germline V gene are SGHNT and YYREEE (reference sequence). With V trimmed by 4 bases and J by 6 bases, 10 bases remained unmatched. The CDR3 DNA follows: TGTGCCAGCAGCCTACCGGGGACAGGGTACGCTGAAGCTTTCTTT. It encodes CASSLPGTGYAEAFF.

V and J are TRBV10-1 and TRBJ2-1; 16 nucleotides match TRBD2. Trimming at V came to 4 bases and at J to 3 bases, leaving 15 bases not matched to a gene. CDR1 is WNHNN and CDR2 is SYGVQD in the germline V gene (reference sequence). The length of the CDR3 is 21 residues. The CDR3 region has the DNA TGCGCCAGCAGTGTACCACCGGGACTAGCGGGAGGGTACATTCTCTACAATGAGCAGTTCTTC. This sequence encodes CASSVPPGLAGGYILYNEQFF.

The gene calls are TRBV2 and TRBJ2-3; tentative D call: TRBD1 (5 bases). The CDR3 length is 13 residues. CDR1 is SNHLY and CDR2 is FYNNEI in the germline V gene. The V end lost 5 bases, the J end lost 4 bases, and 10 bases lay between the germline ends. The DNA for the CDR3 is TGTGCCAGCAGTATTACAGGTTCAGATACGCAGTATTTT. Protein: CASSITGSDTQYF.